The clone carrying this T cell receptor (beta chain) was seen repeatedly, ten times or more. From the RT-PCR reads, TCRdb called clonotypes with MiXCR, one entry per CDR3 protein. Among about 960,000 distinct CDR3 sequences listed, roughly 18% were seen once. This sample was included in a study of patients and donors after allogeneic stem cell transplantation. The CDR3 is 15 residues long. V was cut by 3 bases and J by 7 bases, with 16 bases left in between. Germline-derived CDR1 and CDR2 are SNHLY and FYNNEI. The source of this sequence is a human donor who was either an allogeneic HSCT recipient or a stem cell or donor lymphocyte infusion donor (not recorded which). It is not recorded whose cells these are; they may come from a transplant donor. Sequencing used blood, either unsorted or a sorted T cell fraction (not recorded which). The V gene is TRBV2, the J gene TRBJ2-1, with D possibly being TRBD2 (5 bases). DNA of the CDR3: TGTGCCAGCAGTGAGGGAAGAGGGATTATAAATGAGCAGTTCTTC. Protein product: CASSEGRGIINEQFF.